Presented here are 19 T cell receptor beta chains from one specimen sequenced in a study of identical twins. Each CDR3 protein is one row after TCRdb ran MiXCR on the 5' RACE reads. Among fewer than 650,000 distinct CDR3 sequences listed, about 7.6% were seen once. The sample also formed part of further work on yellow fever vaccine responses in identical twins.

The sequencing sample was made of PBMCs. The receptors derive from a woman aged 18 to 35 in good health.

This clonotype was seen a few times. This sequence joins TRBV11-2 and TRBJ1-2; TRBD1 agrees at 8 bases. Germline lookup yields CDR1 SGHAT and CDR2 FQNNGV. The CDR3 is 18 amino acids. The trim removed 1 base at V and 3 bases at J, leaving 13 bases unmatched. The CDR3 loop is CASSLGGQGARYHYGYTF. The DNA of the CDR3 is TGTGCCAGCAGCTTAGGTGGGCAGGGGGCGAGGTACCACTATGGCTACACCTTC.

The chain has TRBV10-3 and TRBJ2-3; D uncertain. CDR3 length equals 12 residues. Germline assignment: CDR1 ENHRY and CDR2 SYGVKD. Trimming took 3 bases from V and 7 from J, leaving 8 bases between them. The CDR3 is CAISDSRHTQYF. CDR3 coding DNA: TGTGCCATCAGTGACAGTCGACATACGCAGTATTTT.

CDR3 loop: CASSQTHGRSGANVLTF. DNA for the CDR3: TGTGCCAGCAGCCAGACCCACGGTCGCTCTGGGGCCAACGTCCTGACTTTC. This chain links TRBV7-7 with TRBJ2-6; D not resolved. Germline values: CDR1 SSHAT, CDR2 FNYEAQ (reference sequence). This CDR3 has 17 residues. Trimming took 5 bases from V and 0 from J, leaving 14 bases between them.

This clonotype has only a few counts. J is TRBJ2-2 and V is TRBV20-1; TRBD2 matches 11 bases. The trim removed 1 base at V and 5 bases at J, leaving 6 bases unmatched. The CDR3 is made up of 16 amino acids. Germline CDR1 and CDR2: DFQATT and SNEGSKA (reference sequence). The CDR3 protein is CSARGSGRALTGELFF. CDR3 bases: TGCAGTGCTAGAGGTAGCGGGAGGGCCCTGACCGGGGAGCTGTTTTTT.

A few counts support this clonotype. This chain connects TRBV9 to TRBJ1-4, with a possible D match to TRBD1 (6 bases). Germline V CDR1 and CDR2: SGDLS, YYNGEE. Trimming stripped 2 bases from V and 4 bases from J, with 12 bases between. The CDR3 consists of 15 residues. CDR3 residues: CASSVGGTFNEKLFF. The CDR3 DNA follows: TGTGCCAGCAGCGTGGGGGGGACATTTAATGAAAAACTGTTTTTT.

This clonotype was found a few times. The gene calls are TRBV10-2 and TRBJ2-1; D possibly corresponds to TRBD2 (6 bases). This CDR3 comprises 16 residues. The germline V gene encodes CDR1 WSHSY and CDR2 SAAADI. Trimming removed 1 base from V and 0 bases from J, with 10 bases in between. The CDR3 spells CASSELDGGSYNEQFF. The CDR3 bases are TGCGCCAGCAGTGAGTTAGACGGGGGCTCCTACAATGAGCAGTTCTTC.

This clonotype has only a few counts. The chain has TRBV20-1 and TRBJ2-3; D uncertain. Germline V gene data show CDR1 as DFQATT and CDR2 as SNEGSKA (reference sequence). Trimming shortened V by 8 bases and J by 5 bases, and 11 bases separated the two germline ends. This CDR3 contains 11 residues. The CDR3 bases are TGCAGTCGGTTATTCGGAGATACGCAGTATTTT. It specifies CSRLFGDTQYF.

The V call is TRBV12-3 or TRBV12-4, the J call TRBJ1-4; no reliable D call. This CDR3 spans 15 amino acids. V lost 6 bases to trimming and J lost 3 bases, with 14 bases between them. The CDR3 DNA is TGTGCCAGCAGCCACGGAGGGTCGGCTAATGAAAAACTGTTTTTT. Its protein is CASSHGGSANEKLFF.

This clonotype occurred a few times. This chain connects TRBV2 to TRBJ2-1; D not resolved. This CDR3 has 14 residues. Germline CDR1 reads SNHLY; CDR2 reads FYNNEI. Trimming left V 2 bases short and J 7 bases short, with 12 bases between. The CDR3, as DNA: TGTGCCAGCAGTGAAAGAGACCTGGCGAATGAGCAGTTCTTC. It specifies CASSERDLANEQFF.

The chain employs TRBV4-1 and TRBJ2-1, with unresolved D. The CDR3 extends over 13 amino acids. The V end was cut by 6 bases, the J end by 7 bases, with 13 bases between. Germline lookup yields CDR1 MGHRA and CDR2 YSYEKL. The chain's CDR3 is CASRPASSNEQFF. The DNA for the CDR3 is TGCGCCAGCAGGCCCGCTTCTAGTAATGAGCAGTTCTTC.

The J gene is TRBJ2-7, the V gene TRBV25-1; TRBD1 aligns across 9 bases. In germline, CDR1 is MGHDK, CDR2 SYGVNS. The length of the CDR3 is 15 residues. The V gene end was trimmed by 8 bases and the J gene end by 3 bases; junction bases not matched to a gene: 11. CDR3 amino acids: CASASPGQGYYEQYF. CDR3 coding DNA: TGTGCCAGCGCCTCACCGGGACAGGGATACTACGAGCAGTACTTC.

This rearrangement joins TRBV20-1 to TRBJ2-5; D gene uncertain. V shed 6 bases and J shed 2 bases, with 16 bases lying between them. CDR1 DFQATT and CDR2 SNEGSKA come from the germline V gene (reference sequence). CDR3 size: 14 residues. The CDR3 reads CSAPTWTKQETQYF. In nucleotides, the CDR3 is TGCAGTGCCCCAACTTGGACCAAACAAGAGACCCAGTACTTC.

This clonotype was observed a few times. The chain recombines TRBV7-9 with TRBJ2-7, with a possible D match to TRBD1 (6 bases). Germline lookup yields CDR1 SEHNR and CDR2 FQNEAQ (reference sequence). The germline V and J ends were trimmed by 5 bases and 3 bases, with 11 bases remaining between them. The CDR3 runs to 13 residues. This CDR3 reads CASSTWTDYEQYF. The CDR3 region has the DNA TGTGCCAGCAGCACCTGGACAGACTACGAGCAGTACTTC.

A few counts support this clonotype. This chain links TRBV20-1 with TRBJ1-1, with D possibly matching TRBD1 (5 bases). The germline gives CDR1 DFQATT, CDR2 SNEGSKA (reference sequence). Trimming took 1 base from V and 6 from J, leaving 12 bases between them. The CDR3 consists of 13 residues. CDR3 in amino acids: CSARVAGFPEAFF. Written as DNA, the CDR3 is TGCAGTGCTAGAGTTGCAGGGTTTCCTGAAGCTTTCTTT.

This clonotype was seen ten or more times. The chain combines TRBV5-1 with TRBJ2-7; 10 bases fit TRBD2. CDR3 length: 15 residues. Germline V CDR1 and CDR2: SGHRS, YFSETQ. The V segment lost 4 bases and the J segment 2 bases; nucleotides outside the gene matches: 6. Here the CDR3 reads CASSPIAGGPYEQYF. For the CDR3, the DNA is TGCGCCAGCAGCCCCATAGCGGGGGGCCCCTACGAGCAGTACTTC.

CDR3 region: CASSLSLRGTHSEQYF. The CDR3 coding sequence is TGTGCCAGCAGTTTATCTTTGAGGGGAACCCATTCCGAGCAGTACTTC. The chain recombines TRBV28 with TRBJ2-7; tentatively, D is TRBD1 or TRBD2 (5 bases each). V was cut by 1 base and J by 6 bases, with 19 bases left in between. The CDR3 runs 16 residues. Germline V gene sequence: CDR1 MDHEN, CDR2 SYDVKM.

This clonotype was recorded at least ten times. The chain couples TRBV12-3 or TRBV12-4 to TRBJ1-1; D is unresolved. Trimming stripped 5 bases from V and 6 bases from J, with 22 bases between. This CDR3 has 16 amino acids. CDR3 nucleotides: TGTGCCAGCAGTCTGAAAGATTTTGGGCATAGGGCTGAAGCTTTCTTT. Translated: CASSLKDFGHRAEAFF.

This clonotype was detected only a few times. DNA for the CDR3: TGTGCCAGCAGCTCGACAGTAAATCAGCCCCAGCATTTT. Translating gives CASSSTVNQPQHF. V usage is TRBV7-9 and J usage is TRBJ1-5, with a weak D call TRBD1 (5 bases). The V gene's germline CDR1 is SEHNR and CDR2 FQNEAQ (reference sequence). This CDR3 is built from 13 residues. The ends were cut back, 4 bases at V and 4 bases at J, with 8 bases in the middle.

This clonotype has ten or more counts. The CDR3 nucleotides read TGTGCCAGCAGTTTCCGGACAGGAAACACCGGGGAGCTGTTTTTT. Protein product: CASSFRTGNTGELFF. The chain recombines TRBV12-3 or TRBV12-4 with TRBJ2-2; 7 nucleotides align to TRBD1. V was pared by 3 bases and J by 2 bases, with 3 bases of the junction left unmatched. The CDR3 runs to 15 residues.